The sequence of this T cell receptor (beta chain) was determined in a study of shared clonotypes between healthy human individuals. Points from the study as a whole: Memory subsets generally showed lower estimated richness than naive subsets.

CD4+ cells were split into CD45RA+ naive and CD45RA-negative memory subsets. Of note for this clone: Its cognate antigen is unknown.

In the source study's methods: For the immunoSEQ data, sequences were junction-only without quality scores, so filtering differed. Assay: immunoSEQ multiplex PCR; the TCRdb copy retains only in-frame clones and omits some. V and J calls and clone size are given by that table; D and trimming were obtained from the DNA. The sample includes a few million clones, roughly 92% of them seen just once. The receptor comes from a man between 18 and 35 years old in good health. The sequenced sample was naive CD4+ T cells sorted from blood. Subset described: CD45RA+ positively selected.

The CDR3 here is CASSLGLAGGIPGTQYF. The DNA of the CDR3 is TGTGCCAGCAGCCTGGGACTAGCGGGGGGGATTCCCGGAACCCAGTACTTC. The V gene is TRBV5-4, the J gene TRBJ2-5; 16 bases align to TRBD2. Germline trimming cut 4 bases from V and 8 bases from J; bases unmatched to any gene: 11. There are 17 residues in the CDR3. Germline CDR1 is SGHNT and CDR2 is YYREEE (reference sequence).